This TCR beta chain was sequenced during a study of regulatory T cells in long-lasting Graves disease. Concerning this clonotype itself: Its antigen is currently unknown.

The trim removed 6 bases at V and 6 bases at J, leaving 12 bases unmatched. This CDR3 region has 15 residues. Germline-derived CDR1 and CDR2 are MNHNS and SASEGT. Time point meaning: newly diagnosed GD, antithyroid drugs for less than 3 months. Researchers made the TCR library from RNA that was extracted from PBMCs. Findings and limits, study-wide: Persistent disease showed a preference for TRBV28, TRBJ1-2 and TRBJ2-5. Fewer public clonotypes were shared by new patients (roughly 970) than by persistent patients (about 2,800).

The authors built TCR beta libraries using iRepertoire HTBI primers and Arm-PCR of CDR3 regions. TCRdb used MiXCR to reprocess the multiplex PCR reads, holding one entry per CDR3 protein. The repertoire holds a few hundred thousand distinct CDR3 sequences, 14% seen once, with roughly 18% in the top ten. The data also belong to a second study, concerning T cells in Graves' hyperthyroidism and ophthalmopathy. That work contributes: Primed by the HTBI set, a first-round RT-PCR was run on the TCR CDR3.

The material was peripheral blood mononuclear cells (PBMCs), obtained at new diagnosis, from a patient treated with antithyroid drugs. This TCR came from a woman in her forties or fifties with Graves disease. This sequence joins TRBV6-1 and TRBJ2-7; 9 positions match TRBD1. The CDR3 sequence: CASRPRTGESREQYF. The DNA of the CDR3 is TGTGCCAGCAGACCCCGGACAGGGGAATCTCGCGAGCAGTACTTC.